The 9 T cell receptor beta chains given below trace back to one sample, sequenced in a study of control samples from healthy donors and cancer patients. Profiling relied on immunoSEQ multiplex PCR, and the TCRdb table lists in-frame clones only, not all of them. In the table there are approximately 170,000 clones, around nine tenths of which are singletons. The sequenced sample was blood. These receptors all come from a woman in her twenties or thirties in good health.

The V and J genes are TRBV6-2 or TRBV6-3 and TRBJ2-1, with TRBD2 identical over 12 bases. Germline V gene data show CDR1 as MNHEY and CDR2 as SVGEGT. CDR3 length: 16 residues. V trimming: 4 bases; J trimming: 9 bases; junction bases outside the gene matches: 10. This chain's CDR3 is CASSSRERTSGVEQFF. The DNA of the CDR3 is TGTGCCAGCAGTTCTCGGGAGCGGACTAGCGGGGTTGAGCAGTTCTTC.

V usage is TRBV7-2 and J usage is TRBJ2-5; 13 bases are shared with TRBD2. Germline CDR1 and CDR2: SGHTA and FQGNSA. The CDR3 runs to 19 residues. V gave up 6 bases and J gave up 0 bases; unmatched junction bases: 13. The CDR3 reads CASRRGLAGVVWYQETQYF. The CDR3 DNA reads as TGTGCCAGCAGACGCGGACTAGCGGGAGTGGTTTGGTACCAAGAGACCCAGTACTTC. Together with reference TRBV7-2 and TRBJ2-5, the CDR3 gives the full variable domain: GAGVSQSPSNKVTEKGKDVELRCDPISGHTALYWYRQSLGQGLEFLIYFQGNSAPDKSGLPSDRFSAERTGGSVSTLTIQRTQQEDSAVYLCASRRGLAGVVWYQETQYFGPGTRLLVL.

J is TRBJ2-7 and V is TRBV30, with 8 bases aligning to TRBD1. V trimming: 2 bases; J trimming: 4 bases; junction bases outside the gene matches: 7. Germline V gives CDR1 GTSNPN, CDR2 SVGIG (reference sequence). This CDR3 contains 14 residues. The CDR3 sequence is CAWSRTGSGYEQYF. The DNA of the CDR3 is TGTGCCTGGAGTAGGACAGGGAGTGGGTACGAGCAGTACTTC.

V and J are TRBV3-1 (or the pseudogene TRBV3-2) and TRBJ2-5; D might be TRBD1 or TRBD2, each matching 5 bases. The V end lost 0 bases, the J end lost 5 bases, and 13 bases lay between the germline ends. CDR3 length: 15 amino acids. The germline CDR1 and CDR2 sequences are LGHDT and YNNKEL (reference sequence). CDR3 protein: CASSQELRDGETQYF. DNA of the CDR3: TGTGCCAGCAGCCAAGAATTAAGGGACGGGGAGACCCAGTACTTC.

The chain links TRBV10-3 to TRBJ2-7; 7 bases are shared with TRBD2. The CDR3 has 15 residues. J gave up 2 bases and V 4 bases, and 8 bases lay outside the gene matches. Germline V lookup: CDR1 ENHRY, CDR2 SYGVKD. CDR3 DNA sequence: TGTGCCATCAGTGCGGGGGGTACAATGACCTACGAGCAGTACTTC. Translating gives CAISAGGTMTYEQYF.

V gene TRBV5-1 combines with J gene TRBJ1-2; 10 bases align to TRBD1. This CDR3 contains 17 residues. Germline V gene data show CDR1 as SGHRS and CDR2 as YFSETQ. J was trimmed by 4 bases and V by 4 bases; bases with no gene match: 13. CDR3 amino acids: CASSPWGGTGDTYGYTF. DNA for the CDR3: TGCGCCAGCAGCCCATGGGGAGGGACAGGGGACACCTATGGCTACACCTTC.

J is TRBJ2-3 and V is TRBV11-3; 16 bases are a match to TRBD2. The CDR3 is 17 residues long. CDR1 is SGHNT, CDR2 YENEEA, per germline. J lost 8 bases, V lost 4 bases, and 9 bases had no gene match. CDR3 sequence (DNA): TGTGCCAGCAGCTCTCGGGGACTAGCGGGAGGGAAGGGTACGCAGTATTTT. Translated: CASSSRGLAGGKGTQYF. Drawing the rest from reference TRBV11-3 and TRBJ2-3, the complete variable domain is EAGVVQSPRYKIIEKKQPVAFWCNPISGHNTLYWYLQNLGQGPELLIRYENEEAVDDSQLPKDRFSAERLKGVDSTLKIQPAELGDSAVYLCASSSRGLAGGKGTQYFGPGTRLTVL.

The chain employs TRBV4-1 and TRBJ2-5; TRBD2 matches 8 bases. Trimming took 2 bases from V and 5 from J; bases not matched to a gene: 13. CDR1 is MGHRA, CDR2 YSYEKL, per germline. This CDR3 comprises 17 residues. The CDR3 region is CASSQPTTSGIGETQYF. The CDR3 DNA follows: TGCGCCAGCAGCCAACCTACCACTAGCGGTATCGGGGAGACCCAGTACTTC.

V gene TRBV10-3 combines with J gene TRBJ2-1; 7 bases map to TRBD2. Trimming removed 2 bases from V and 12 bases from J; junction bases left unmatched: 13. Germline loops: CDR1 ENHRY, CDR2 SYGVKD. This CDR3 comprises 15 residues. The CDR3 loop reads CAISERSGAGYGQFF. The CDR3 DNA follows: TGTGCCATCAGTGAGAGAAGCGGGGCGGGCTATGGGCAGTTCTTC.